Sequencing of this TCR beta chain was carried out in a study of T-cell reconstitution after alpha-beta-depleted transplantation in children. Per germline, CDR1 SNHLY and CDR2 FYNNEI. The CDR3 has 17 amino acids. V lost 9 bases and J lost 1; bases outside the gene matches: 10. Findings of the study overall: Reports say that about two months after transplant, the alpha-beta T cells came out of several hundred graft clones that had expanded. Surviving recipient T cells and thymic progenitors produced the high day-60 TCRbeta diversity seen in some patients.

This clonotype came up once. The target antigen is unknown. A library of TCRbeta sequences, prepared with unique molecular identifiers, was generated. A single record per CDR3 protein comes from TCRdb applying MiXCR to the PCR reads. The sample lists 200,000 to 300,000 distinct CDR3 sequences, 8.2% occurring once. The source is a male patient under 18 who had a stem cell transplant for acute lymphoblastic leukemia, so the T cells may come from the graft donor. The J gene is TRBJ2-3, the V gene TRBV2, with 13 bases matching TRBD2. This specimen consisted of PBMCs, mostly from graft donor cells, obtained 180 days after TCRalphabeta/CD19-depleted stem cell transplant. Here the CDR3 reads CARVGLAGVEGTDTQYF. The DNA of the CDR3 is TGTGCCAGAGTCGGACTAGCGGGAGTAGAGGGCACAGATACGCAGTATTTT.